This TCR beta chain was identified during a study of CD8+ T cells in alopecia areata (dated by TCRdb to the late 2010s). About the investigation overall: Treated patients were enrolled in an open-label pilot trial of oral tofacitinib at 5 to 10 mg twice daily for moderate-to-severe alopecia areata. RNA came from the PAXgene miRNA kit for fixed scalp, the miRNeasy kit for PBMCs, and the RNeasy kit for mouse skin. Clonality in the scalp was compared among normal scalp (n=4), patchy alopecia areata scalp (n=8), and alopecia totalis/universalis scalp (n=8). TCRbeta CDR3 regions were amplified by immunoSEQ multiplex PCR using 35 Vbeta forward and 13 Jbeta reverse primers. In treated patients, disease severity was measured using the SALT score, which gives the percentage of scalp surface area affected. Patients received tofacitinib for 6 to 18 months and were then followed off drug for 6 months to check for delayed response and recurrence. In both human patients and the C3H/HeJ mouse model, the study applied high-throughput TCRbeta sequencing to look at T cell clonal expansion in alopecia areata. Biopsies were taken from tofacitinib-treated patients at baseline and again at 4 and 24 weeks into treatment, and several of those patients also had a later scalp biopsy. Human TCRbeta sequencing covered scalp tissue and sorted CD4+ and CD8+ peripheral blood T cells from patchy and totalis/universalis alopecia areata patients and healthy controls.

From cysteine to phenylalanine, the CDR3 is 16 amino acids long. Just the 48-base CDR3 DNA is kept, in frame starting at base 1. Sequences MNHNY (CDR1) and SVGAGI (CDR2) are obtained from the germline V gene (reference sequence). V sheds 6 bases and J sheds 7 bases, leaving 22 bases between their ends. What this sample's treatment or condition label stands for: oral pan-JAK inhibitor, 5-10 mg twice daily. Peripheral blood and lesional scalp punch biopsies were obtained from patients with alopecia areata. PBMCs were isolated by density centrifugation and stained for CD3, CD4 and CD8, and CD4+ and CD8+ T cells were sorted on a FACSAria. Note on this clone: Its specific antigen is unknown. Per-nucleotide qualities are absent, and no much larger clonotype sits a single base away.

Libraries came from the immunoSEQ multiplex PCR assay. To provide template for TCR sequencing, every sample had RNA extracted and reverse transcribed into cDNA. SuperScript III was used for first-strand cDNA synthesis, primed with a 2:1 mix of oligo-dT and random hexamers. A synthetic immune receptor repertoire was used to measure amplification bias, and any remaining bias was corrected computationally. The source study handled its data this way. Raw reads were preprocessed to remove errors, and CDR3 was defined according to IMGT conventions as the region from the conserved cysteine to phenylalanine. Clonality was computed as 1 minus the Shannon entropy, with the entropy normalized by log2 of the number of productive unique TCRs. Whether scalp clones were CD4 or CD8 was inferred by matching scalp TCRbeta sequences against CD4 and CD8 repertoires sorted from blood. TCRdb mirrors the immuneACCESS table, restricted to in-frame sequences. Some clones are absent from its copies; in checked studies, under half trace to an unresolved V gene, and the reason for the others is unknown. That table gives V, J and clone size, and the DNA gave D and trimming. Across this sample there are roughly 230,000 clones, with roughly 40% seen only once. The ten largest clones capture roughly 2.6% of the sample.

What the research found in general, with its limitations: Resident alphabeta T cells in normal human skin are also sequenced, complicating scalp TCR repertoire analysis, unlike mouse skin dominated by gammadelta T cells. Scalp clonality and the number of expanded CD8+ clones among the top 100 scalp clones were significantly decreased by tofacitinib. The treated cohort was small, with a single nonresponder, so links between baseline CD8+ expansion and response need larger studies. Many expanded lesional clones were found to persist in scalp and blood during tofacitinib treatment, and relapse after treatment cessation may be partly explained by this persistence. Shared TCR sequences between patients were less evident than in mice, which may be partly attributable to HLA diversity in the patient population. Compared with normal scalp, lesional scalp, particularly in alopecia totalis/universalis, had higher clonality and more expanded CD8+ clones, which suggests antigenic drive.

The starting material was CD4+ T cells sorted from blood, obtained around week 36, from a patient treated with tofacitinib. The rearranged chain carries TRBV6-6 and TRBJ1-5, and the D gene may be TRBD1, 6 bases matching. This TCR came from a human donor with alopecia areata. The CDR3 in this case is CASSQGEGGATQPQHF. The DNA sequence is given as TGTGCCAGCAGCCAAGGGGAAGGGGGGGCCACACAGCCCCAGCATTTT.